This T cell receptor beta chain came from a study of blood T cell repertoires in COVID-19. Background on the study: The study drew acute and convalescent COVID-19 samples from the United States, Italy and Spain. Nucleic acid was either cDNA or gDNA, and it came from T cells, B-cell-depleted T cells, or PBMCs.

Germline CDR1 is SNHLY and CDR2 is FYNNEI. The CDR3 has 15 amino acids. The ends were cut back, 1 base at V and 0 bases at J, with 8 bases in the middle. During active infection, Seattle patients enrolled and were then monitored through disease. Source study methods: Estimates of nucleated cell counts were drawn from the amplification of reference gene primers. TCRdb's table, derived via immunoSEQ multiplex PCR, lists solely in-frame clones and lacks some. V and J calls and clone size are copied from that table; D and trimming were computed from the DNA. The data show approximately 120,000 clones, with 92% seen just once and roughly 2.1% held by the top ten.

This receptor was taken from a man aged 45-65 years with COVID-19, enrolled during active disease. Sequencing was carried out using peripheral blood. This chain uses TRBV2 with TRBJ2-3, with D unclear. For the CDR3, the DNA is TGTGCCAGCAGTGAAGAGCGCACTAGCACAGATACGCAGTATTTT. Translated: CASSEERTSTDTQYF.